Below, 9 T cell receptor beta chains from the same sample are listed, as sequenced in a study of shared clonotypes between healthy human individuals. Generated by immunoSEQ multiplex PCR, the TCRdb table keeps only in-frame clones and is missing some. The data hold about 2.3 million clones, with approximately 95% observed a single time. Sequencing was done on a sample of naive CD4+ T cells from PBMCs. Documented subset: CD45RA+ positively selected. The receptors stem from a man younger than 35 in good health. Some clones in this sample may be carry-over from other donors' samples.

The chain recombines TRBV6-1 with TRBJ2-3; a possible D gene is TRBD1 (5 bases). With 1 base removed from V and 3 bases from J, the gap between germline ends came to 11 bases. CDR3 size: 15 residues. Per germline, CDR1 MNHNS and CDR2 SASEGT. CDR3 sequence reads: CASSEGRGGTDTQYF. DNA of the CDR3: TGTGCCAGCAGTGAAGGAAGGGGCGGTACAGATACGCAGTATTTT.

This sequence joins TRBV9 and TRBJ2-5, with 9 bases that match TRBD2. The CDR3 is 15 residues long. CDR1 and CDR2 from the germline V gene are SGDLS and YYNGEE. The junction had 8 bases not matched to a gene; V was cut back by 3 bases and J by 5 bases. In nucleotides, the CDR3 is TGTGCCAGCAGCGACGGACTAGCGCTTGTGGAGACCCAGTACTTC. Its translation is CASSDGLALVETQYF.

In DNA, the CDR3 is TGCAGCGTTGGGTATACAGGGAGTGGAGAGACCCAGTACTTC. Amino acid sequence: CSVGYTGSGETQYF. The rearrangement joins TRBV29-1 to TRBJ2-5; possibly TRBD1 for D (6 bases). V lost 4 bases and J lost 4, with 16 bases in between. CDR3 length: 14 amino acids. Germline CDR1 SQVTM, CDR2 ANQGSEA.

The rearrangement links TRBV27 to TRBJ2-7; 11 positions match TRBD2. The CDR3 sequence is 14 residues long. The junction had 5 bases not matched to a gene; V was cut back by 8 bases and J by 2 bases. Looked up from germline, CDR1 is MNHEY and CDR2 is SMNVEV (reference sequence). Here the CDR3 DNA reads TGTGCCAGCTCCCTAGCGGGAGGAACCTACGAGCAGTACTTC. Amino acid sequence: CASSLAGGTYEQYF.

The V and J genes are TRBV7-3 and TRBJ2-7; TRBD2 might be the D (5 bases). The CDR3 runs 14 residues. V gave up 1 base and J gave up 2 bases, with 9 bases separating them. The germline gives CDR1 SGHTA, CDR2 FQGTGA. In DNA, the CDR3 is TGTGCCAGCAGCTTAAGCGGACTCCCCTACGAGCAGTACTTC. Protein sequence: CASSLSGLPYEQYF.

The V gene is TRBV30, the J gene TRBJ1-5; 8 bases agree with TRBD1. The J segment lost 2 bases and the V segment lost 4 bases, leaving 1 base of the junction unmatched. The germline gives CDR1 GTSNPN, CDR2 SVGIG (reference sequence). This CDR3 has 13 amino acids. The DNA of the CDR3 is TGTGCCTGGACAGGGGGCGGCAATCAGCCCCAGCATTTT. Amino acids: CAWTGGGNQPQHF.

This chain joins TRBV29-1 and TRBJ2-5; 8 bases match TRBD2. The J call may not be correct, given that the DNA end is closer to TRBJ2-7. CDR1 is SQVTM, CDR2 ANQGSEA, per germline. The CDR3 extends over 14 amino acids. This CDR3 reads CSVAHSGTHYEQYF. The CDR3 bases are TGCAGCGTTGCCCATAGCGGGACGCATTACGAGCAGTACTTC.

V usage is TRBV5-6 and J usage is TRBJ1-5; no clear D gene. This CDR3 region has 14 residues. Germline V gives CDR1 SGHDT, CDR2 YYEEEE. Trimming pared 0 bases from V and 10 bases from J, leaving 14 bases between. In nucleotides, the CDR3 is TGTGCCAGCAGCTTGGGGTCCGTGGGCGCCCCCCAGCATTTT. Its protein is CASSLGSVGAPQHF.

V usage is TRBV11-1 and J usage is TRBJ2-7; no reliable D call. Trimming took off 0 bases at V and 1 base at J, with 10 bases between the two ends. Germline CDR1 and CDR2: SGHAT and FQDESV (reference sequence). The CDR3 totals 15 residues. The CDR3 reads CASSLAWIGSYEQYF. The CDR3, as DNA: TGTGCCAGCAGCTTAGCGTGGATTGGGTCCTACGAGCAGTACTTC.